The following is a T cell receptor beta chain sequence with its context. These data belong to a study of glioma-infiltrating T cells after dendritic cell vaccination. Whole-study context: Samples are from glioblastoma patients in Phase I and II dendritic cell vaccine trials.

The CDR3 is made up of 16 amino acids. Trimming stripped 1 base from V and 1 base from J, with 15 bases between. Germline V gene data show CDR1 as SGHRS and CDR2 as YFSETQ. Input was approximately 1.8 ug genomic DNA, or all available if less. Assay: immunoSEQ multiplex PCR; the TCRdb copy retains only in-frame clones and omits some. The sample includes around 90,000 clones, about 80% seen only once; the top ten take around 5.9%. This receptor was obtained from a human donor with glioblastoma. This specimen consisted of blood, obtained before dendritic cell vaccination. The chain links TRBV5-1 to TRBJ2-7; D remains unclear. The CDR3 loop reads CASSLQAQFPSYEQYF. The CDR3, as DNA: TGCGCCAGCAGCTTGCAGGCGCAATTCCCTTCCTACGAGCAGTACTTC.